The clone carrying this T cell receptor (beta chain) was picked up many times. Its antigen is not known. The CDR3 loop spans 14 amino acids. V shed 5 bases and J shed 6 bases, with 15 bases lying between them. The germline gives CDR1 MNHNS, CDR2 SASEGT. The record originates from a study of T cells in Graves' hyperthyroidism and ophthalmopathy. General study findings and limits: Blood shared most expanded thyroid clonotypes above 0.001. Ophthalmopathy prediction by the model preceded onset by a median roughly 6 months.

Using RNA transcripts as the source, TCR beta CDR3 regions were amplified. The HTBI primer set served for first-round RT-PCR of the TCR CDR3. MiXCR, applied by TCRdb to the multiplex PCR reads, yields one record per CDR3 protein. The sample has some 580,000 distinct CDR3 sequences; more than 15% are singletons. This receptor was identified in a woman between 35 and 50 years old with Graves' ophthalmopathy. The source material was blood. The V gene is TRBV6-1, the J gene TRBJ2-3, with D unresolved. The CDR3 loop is CASSLQRRLDTQYF. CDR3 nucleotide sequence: TGTGCCAGCAGTCTTCAAAGAAGGTTGGATACGCAGTATTTT.